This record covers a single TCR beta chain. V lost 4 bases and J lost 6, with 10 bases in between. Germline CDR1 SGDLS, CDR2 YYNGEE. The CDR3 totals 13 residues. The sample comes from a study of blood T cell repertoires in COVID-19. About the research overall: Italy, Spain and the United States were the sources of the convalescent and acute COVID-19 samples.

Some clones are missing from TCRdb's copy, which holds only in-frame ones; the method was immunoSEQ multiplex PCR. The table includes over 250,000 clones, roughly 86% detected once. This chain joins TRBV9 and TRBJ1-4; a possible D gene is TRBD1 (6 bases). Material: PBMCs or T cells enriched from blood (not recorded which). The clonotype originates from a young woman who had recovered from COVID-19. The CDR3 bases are TGTGCCAGCAGCAGTCACAGGGATGAAAAACTGTTTTTT. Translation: CASSSHRDEKLFF.